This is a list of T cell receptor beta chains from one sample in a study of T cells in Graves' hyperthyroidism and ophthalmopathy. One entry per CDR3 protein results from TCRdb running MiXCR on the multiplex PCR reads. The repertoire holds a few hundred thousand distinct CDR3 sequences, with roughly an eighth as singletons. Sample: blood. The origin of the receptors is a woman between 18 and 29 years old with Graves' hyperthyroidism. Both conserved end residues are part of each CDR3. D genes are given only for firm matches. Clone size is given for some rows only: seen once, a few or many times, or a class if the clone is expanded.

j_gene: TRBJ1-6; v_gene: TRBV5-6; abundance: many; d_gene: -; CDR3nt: TGTGCCAGCAGCTTGAGTCAGAACAATTCACCCCTCCACTTT; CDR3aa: CASSLSQNNSPLHF
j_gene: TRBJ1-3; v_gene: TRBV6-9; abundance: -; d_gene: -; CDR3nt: TGTGCCAGCAGTTCAAACATTGGGGTAGCCAGAAACACCATATATTTT; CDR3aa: CASSSNIGVARNTIYF
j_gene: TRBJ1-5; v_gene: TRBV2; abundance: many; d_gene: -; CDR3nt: TGTGCCAGCAGTGACGGGGACAATCAGCCCCAGCATTTT; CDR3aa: CASSDGDNQPQHF
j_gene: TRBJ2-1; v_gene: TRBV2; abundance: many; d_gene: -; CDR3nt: TGTGCCAGCAGTGGGGCGGCATACAATGAGCAGTTCTTC; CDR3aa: CASSGAAYNEQFF
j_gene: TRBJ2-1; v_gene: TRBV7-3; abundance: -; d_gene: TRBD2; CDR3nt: TGTGCCAGCAGCCCGACTAGCGGGAGTTACGATGAGCAGTTCTTC; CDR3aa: CASSPTSGSYDEQFF
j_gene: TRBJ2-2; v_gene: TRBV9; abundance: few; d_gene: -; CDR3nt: TGTGCCAGCAGCGCTGTCGGGGCCGTCGCCGGGGAGCTGTTTTTT; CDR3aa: CASSAVGAVAGELFF
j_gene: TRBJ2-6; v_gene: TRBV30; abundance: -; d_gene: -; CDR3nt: TGTGCCTGGAGTGTAGCCGTTGGGGCCAACGTCCTGACTTTC; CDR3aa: CAWSVAVGANVLTF
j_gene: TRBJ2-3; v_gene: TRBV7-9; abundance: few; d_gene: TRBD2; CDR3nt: TGTGCCAGCAGCTTTCTAGCGGGACGCACAGATACGCAGTATTTT; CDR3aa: CASSFLAGRTDTQYF
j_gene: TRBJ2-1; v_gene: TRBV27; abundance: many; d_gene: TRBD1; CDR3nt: TGTGCCGCAGCAAATGTCGGGACAGGGATCAATGAGCAGTTCTTC; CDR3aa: CAAANVGTGINEQFF
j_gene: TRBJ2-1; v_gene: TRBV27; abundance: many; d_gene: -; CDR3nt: TGTGCCAGCAGTTTAAGGGGGTACTCCTACAATGAGCAGTTCTTC; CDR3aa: CASSLRGYSYNEQFF
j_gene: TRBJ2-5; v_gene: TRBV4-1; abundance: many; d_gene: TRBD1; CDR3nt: TGCGCCAGCAGCCACCGGGACAGGGGGTACCAAGAGACCCAGTACTTC; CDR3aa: CASSHRDRGYQETQYF
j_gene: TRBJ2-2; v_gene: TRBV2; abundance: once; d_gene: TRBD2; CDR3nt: TGTGCCAGCCTCGTCGGGACTAGCGGGAGATTGGGCACCGGGGAGCTGTTTTTT; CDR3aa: CASLVGTSGRLGTGELFF
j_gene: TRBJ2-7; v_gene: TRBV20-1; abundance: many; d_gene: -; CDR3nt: TGCAGTGCTCGGGACACCTTATCTACGAAGCAGTACTTC; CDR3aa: CSARDTLSTKQYF
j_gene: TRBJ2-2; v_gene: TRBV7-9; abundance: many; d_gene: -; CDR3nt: TGTGCCAGCAGCATACAGGGAGTGAACACCGGGGAGCTGTTTTTT; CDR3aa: CASSIQGVNTGELFF
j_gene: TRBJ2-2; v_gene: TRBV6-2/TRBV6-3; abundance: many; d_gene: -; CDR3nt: TGTGCCAGCAGTCCTAGCGCGAACACCGGGGAGCTGTTTTTT; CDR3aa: CASSPSANTGELFF
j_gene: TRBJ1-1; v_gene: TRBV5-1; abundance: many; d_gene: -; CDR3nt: TGCGCCAGCAGTTTTTTTGACGGGAGTGAAGCTTTCTTT; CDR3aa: CASSFFDGSEAFF
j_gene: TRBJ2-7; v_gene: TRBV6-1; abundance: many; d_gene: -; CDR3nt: TGTGCCAGCACCCTGACCTCAACGAGCTACGAGCAGTACTTC; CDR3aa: CASTLTSTSYEQYF
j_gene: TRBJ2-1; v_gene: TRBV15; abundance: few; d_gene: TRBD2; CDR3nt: TGTGCCACCAGTCGACTAGCCGGTTCCTACAATGAGCAGTTCTTC; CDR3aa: CATSRLAGSYNEQFF
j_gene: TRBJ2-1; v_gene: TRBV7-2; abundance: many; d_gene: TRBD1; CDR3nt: TGTGCCAGCACCACAGGGGGTGACTACAATGAGCAGTTCTTC; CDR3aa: CASTTGGDYNEQFF
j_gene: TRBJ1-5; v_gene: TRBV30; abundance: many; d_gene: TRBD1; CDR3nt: TGTGCCTGGAGCCCTTGGGACAGGTACAATCAGCCCCAGCATTTT; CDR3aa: CAWSPWDRYNQPQHF
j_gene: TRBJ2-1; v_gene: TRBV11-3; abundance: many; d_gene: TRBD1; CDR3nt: TGTGCCAGCAGCTTTCCCGACAGGGGAGTCAATGAGCAGTTCTTC; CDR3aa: CASSFPDRGVNEQFF
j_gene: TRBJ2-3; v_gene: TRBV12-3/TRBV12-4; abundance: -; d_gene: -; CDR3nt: TGTGCCAGCACCCATCTCGGGGGAGGAGGCACAGATACGCAGTATTTT; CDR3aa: CASTHLGGGGTDTQYF
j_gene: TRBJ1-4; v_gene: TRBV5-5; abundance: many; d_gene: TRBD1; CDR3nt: TGTGCCAGCAGGCGGACAGGGGCCCGTAATGAAAAACTGTTTTTT; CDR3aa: CASRRTGARNEKLFF
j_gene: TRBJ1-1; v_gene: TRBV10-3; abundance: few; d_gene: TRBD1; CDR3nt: TGTGCCATCAGACCACAGGGGTTGGGAACTGAAGCTTTCTTT; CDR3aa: CAIRPQGLGTEAFF
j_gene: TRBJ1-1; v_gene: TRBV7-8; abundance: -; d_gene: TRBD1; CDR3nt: TGTGCCAGCAGTCGCAGCACAGGGGGCGCAGGGGGGAACACTGAAGCTTTCTTT; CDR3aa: CASSRSTGGAGGNTEAFF
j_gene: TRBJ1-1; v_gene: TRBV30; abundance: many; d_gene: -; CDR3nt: TGTGCCTGGACCAACAGAATGAACACTGAAGCTTTCTTT; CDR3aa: CAWTNRMNTEAFF
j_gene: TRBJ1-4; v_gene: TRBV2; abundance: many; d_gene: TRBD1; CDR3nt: TGTGCCAGCAGTGGCGAGGGGGCAAATGAAAAACTGTTTTTT; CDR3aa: CASSGEGANEKLFF
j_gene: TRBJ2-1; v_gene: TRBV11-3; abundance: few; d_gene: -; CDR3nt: TGTGCCAGCAGCTTAGGAGGTAGCGTCAATGAGCAGTTCTTC; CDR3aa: CASSLGGSVNEQFF
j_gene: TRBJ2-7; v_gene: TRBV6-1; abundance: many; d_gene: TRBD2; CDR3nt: TGTGCCAGCAGTCGGACTAGCGAAACCTACGAGCAGTACTTC; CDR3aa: CASSRTSETYEQYF
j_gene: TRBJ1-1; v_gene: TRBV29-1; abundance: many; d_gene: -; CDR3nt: TGCAGCGTTGAGTCTGGGAAGAGCTCTGAAGCTTTCTTT; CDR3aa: CSVESGKSSEAFF
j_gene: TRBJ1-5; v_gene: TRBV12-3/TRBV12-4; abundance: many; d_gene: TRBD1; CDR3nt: TGTGCCAGCTCCCCTGGGACAGGGGAAAATCAGCCCCAGCATTTT; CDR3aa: CASSPGTGENQPQHF
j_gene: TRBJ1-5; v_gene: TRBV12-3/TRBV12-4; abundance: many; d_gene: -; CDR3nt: TGTGCCAGCAGTTTAGATGCAGGGAACGGTCAGCCCCAGCATTTT; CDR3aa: CASSLDAGNGQPQHF
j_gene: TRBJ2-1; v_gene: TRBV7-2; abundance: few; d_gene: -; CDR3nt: TGTGCCAGCAGCTTAGTTCATGAGATAAAAAAGGGCAGGAGGCAGTTCTTC; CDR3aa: CASSLVHEIKKGRRQFF
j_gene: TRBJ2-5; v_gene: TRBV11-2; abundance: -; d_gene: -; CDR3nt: TGTGCCAGCACCACGTTACCGGGGGCGGGGGAGACCCAGTACTTC; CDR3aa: CASTTLPGAGETQYF
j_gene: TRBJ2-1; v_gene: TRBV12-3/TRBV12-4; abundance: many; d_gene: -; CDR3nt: TGTGCCAGCACCGGGACGCTAAACAATGAGCAGTTCTTC; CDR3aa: CASTGTLNNEQFF
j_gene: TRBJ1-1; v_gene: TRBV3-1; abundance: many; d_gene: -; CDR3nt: TGTGCCAGCAGCCAGATGCGCACTGAAGCTTTCTTT; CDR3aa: CASSQMRTEAFF
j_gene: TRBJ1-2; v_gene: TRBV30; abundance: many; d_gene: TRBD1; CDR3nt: TGTGCCTGGAGACCACAGGGGGCGGACTCTGGCTACACCTTC; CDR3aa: CAWRPQGADSGYTF
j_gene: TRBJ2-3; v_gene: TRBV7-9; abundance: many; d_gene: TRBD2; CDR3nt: TGTGCCAGCAGCTTGTCGAGCCTAGCGGCTAGCACAGATACGCAGTATTTT; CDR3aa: CASSLSSLAASTDTQYF
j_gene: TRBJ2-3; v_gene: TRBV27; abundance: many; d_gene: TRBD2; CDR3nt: TGTGCCAGCAGTCCAACAGCGGGAGGGGGGACAGATACGCAGTATTTT; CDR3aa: CASSPTAGGGTDTQYF
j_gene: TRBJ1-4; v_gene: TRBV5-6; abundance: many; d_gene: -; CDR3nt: TGTGCCAGCAGCTTGGACGCAACTAATGAAAAACTGTTTTTT; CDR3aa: CASSLDATNEKLFF
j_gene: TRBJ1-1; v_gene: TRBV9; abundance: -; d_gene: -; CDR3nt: TGTGCCAGCAGCACACGGGGGGGGGAGAACACTGAAGCTTTCTTT; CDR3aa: CASSTRGGENTEAFF
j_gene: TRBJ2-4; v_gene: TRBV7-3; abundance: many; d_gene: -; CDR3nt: TGTGCCAGCAGCTTGCGCACCGATTCTATTGAAGCCAAAAACATTCAGTACTTC; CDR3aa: CASSLRTDSIEAKNIQYF
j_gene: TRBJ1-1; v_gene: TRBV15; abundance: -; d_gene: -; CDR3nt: TGTGCCACCGGAAAGGACACCGGACACACTGAAGCTTTCTTT; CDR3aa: CATGKDTGHTEAFF
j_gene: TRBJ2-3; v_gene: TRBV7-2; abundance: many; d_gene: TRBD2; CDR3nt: TGTGCCAGCAGCTTAGGTTGGGCTAGCGGGAGGATCTCAGATACGCAGTATTTT; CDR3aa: CASSLGWASGRISDTQYF
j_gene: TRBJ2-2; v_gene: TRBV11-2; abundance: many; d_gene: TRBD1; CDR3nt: TGTGCCAGCAGCCTGGACAGGGCAAGCGGGGAGCTGTTTTTT; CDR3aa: CASSLDRASGELFF
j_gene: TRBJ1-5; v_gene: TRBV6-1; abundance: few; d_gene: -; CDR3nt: TGTGCCAGCAGTGACAGGAGGAATCAGCCCCAGCATTTT; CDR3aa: CASSDRRNQPQHF
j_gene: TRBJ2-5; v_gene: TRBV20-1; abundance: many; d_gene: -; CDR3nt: TGCAGTGCTCCCTCCAGGGGAGGAAAGACCCAGTACTTC; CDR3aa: CSAPSRGGKTQYF
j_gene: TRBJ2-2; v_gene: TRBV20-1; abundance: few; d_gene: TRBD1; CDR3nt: TGCAGTGCTAGAGATGCCGGACAGGGATCCACCGGGGAGCTGTTTTTT; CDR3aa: CSARDAGQGSTGELFF
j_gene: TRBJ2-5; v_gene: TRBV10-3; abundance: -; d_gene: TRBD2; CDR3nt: TGTGCCATCGCCCCGGGGGTAGCGGGAGTCCTGTACTTC; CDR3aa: CAIAPGVAGVLYF
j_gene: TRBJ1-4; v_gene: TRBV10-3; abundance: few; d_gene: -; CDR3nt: TGTGCCACCTTAGACGCCGGCAATGAAAAACTGTTTTTT; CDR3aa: CATLDAGNEKLFF
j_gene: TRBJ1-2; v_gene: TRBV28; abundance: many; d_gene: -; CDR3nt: TGTGCCAGCAGTTTAATGGACCGGACGAGATCTTATGGCTACACCTTC; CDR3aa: CASSLMDRTRSYGYTF